This T cell receptor (beta chain) was profiled in a study of T cells in localized non-small cell lung cancer. Libraries were prepared by immunoSEQ multiplex PCR; TCRdb keeps only in-frame clonotypes and omits some of them. Among 45,000 to 60,000 clones listed, approximately 83% were seen once. This CDR3 has 14 amino acids. V lost 5 bases and J lost 1; bases outside the gene matches: 5. Germline V gene lookup returns CDR1 KGHSH and CDR2 LQKENI. The TCR originated in a female donor older than 55 with stage II squamous cell lung carcinoma. The chain has TRBV18 and TRBJ2-7; 7 bases fit TRBD1. The sample in question was peripheral blood, obtained before any cancer treatment. The CDR3 region is CASSSPDRSYEQYF. The CDR3 nucleotides read TGTGCCAGCTCATCCCCGGACAGGTCCTACGAGCAGTACTTC.